These T cell receptor beta chains were read from a single sample in a study of T-cell reconstitution after alpha-beta-depleted transplantation in children. From the PCR reads, TCRdb called clonotypes with MiXCR, one entry per CDR3 protein. The sample yields nearly 400,000 distinct CDR3 sequences, about 20% seen once. The source material was PBMCs from the stem cell graft donor, sampled from the stem cell graft. The receptors come from a human donor who donated a stem cell graft to a child with acute myeloid leukemia. Each CDR3 is given with its conserved first and last residue. A D gene is named only where the DNA matches it firmly. Some rows have no size entry. The others give once, few or many, or a class for an expanded clone.

V gene	D gene	J gene	clone size	CDR3 DNA	CDR3 protein
TRBV12-3/TRBV12-4	.	TRBJ2-1	many	TGTGCCAGCAGTCCTAGGCTAGGAAATGAGCAGTTCTTC	CASSPRLGNEQFF
TRBV6-1	.	TRBJ2-3	.	TGTGCCAGCAGTGAATTCGGGAATACGCAGTATTTT	CASSEFGNTQYF
TRBV7-9	TRBD2	TRBJ2-7	.	TGTGCCAGCACCCCTGGGGGGGACCCAAACTACGAGCAGTACTTC	CASTPGGDPNYEQYF
TRBV12-3/TRBV12-4	.	TRBJ1-5	few	TGTGCCAGCACCCTTGGGCTAGGTCAGCCCCAGCATTTT	CASTLGLGQPQHF
TRBV7-8	TRBD2	TRBJ2-1	few	TGTGCCAGCAGCCCCACTAGCGGGAGAGGACATGAGCAGTTCTTC	CASSPTSGRGHEQFF
TRBV5-4	TRBD2	TRBJ2-4	.	TGTGCCAGCAGCCCCGGGACTAGCCGGAATTGGTACTTC	CASSPGTSRNWYF
TRBV5-1	TRBD2	TRBJ2-2	few	TGCGCCAGCAGCTTGGCCGCGGCTAGCGGGACGGTAGTGGGCACCGGGGAGCTGTTTTTT	CASSLAAASGTVVGTGELFF
TRBV20-1	.	TRBJ2-3	few	TGCAGTGCCACTGGAGCCATGCTTAGCACAGATACGCAGTATTTT	CSATGAMLSTDTQYF
TRBV10-3	.	TRBJ2-7	few	TGTGCCATCAGTCTTCAAACGACTCTCACCTACGAGCAGTACTTC	CAISLQTTLTYEQYF
TRBV4-2	.	TRBJ2-1	many	TGTGCCAGCAGCCGAACCACCGGGGCCTACTCCTACAATGAGCAGTTCTTC	CASSRTTGAYSYNEQFF
TRBV12-3/TRBV12-4	TRBD2	TRBJ2-3	.	TGTGCCAGCAGTTCAGGACTAGCGGTAGGGAGAGGGGATACGCAGTATTTT	CASSSGLAVGRGDTQYF
TRBV7-2	.	TRBJ2-7	.	TGTGCCAGCAGCTTGGGGATGGGTCTTGGCTTCTACGAGCAGTACTTC	CASSLGMGLGFYEQYF
TRBV24-1	.	TRBJ1-1	many	TGTGCCACCAGTAGGGGGGAGAACACTGAAGCTTTCTTT	CATSRGENTEAFF
TRBV5-1	.	TRBJ1-2	few	TGCGCCAGCAGCCAAGGCGCGGGCGCGGCGTATGGCTACACCTTC	CASSQGAGAAYGYTF
TRBV6-5	.	TRBJ1-2	many	TGTGCCAGCAAGGTTCTAGGGGGTAACTATGGCTACACCTTC	CASKVLGGNYGYTF
TRBV12-3/TRBV12-4	.	TRBJ1-2	.	TGTGCCAGCACCCGATCAGTAGGAAGGGATCGGGATGGCTACACCTTC	CASTRSVGRDRDGYTF
TRBV7-2	TRBD2	TRBJ2-3	few	TGTGCCAGCAGCTTGCTAGCGGGAGTCTACACAGATACGCAGTATTTT	CASSLLAGVYTDTQYF
TRBV5-1	TRBD2	TRBJ2-1	.	TGCGCCAGCAGCTCACTAGCGGGAGGCCCCAATGAGCAGTTCTTC	CASSSLAGGPNEQFF
TRBV3-1	.	TRBJ2-5	few	TGTGCCAGCAGTGGACAGCACCAAGGGACCCAGTACTTC	CASSGQHQGTQYF
TRBV24-1	.	TRBJ2-3	few	TGTGCCACCAGTGACGAGGGACTGCGGGATACGCAGTATTTT	CATSDEGLRDTQYF
TRBV27	.	TRBJ2-7	.	TGTGCCAGCAGGACGGGAGCAAGCTCCTACGAGCAGTACTTC	CASRTGASSYEQYF
TRBV6-2/TRBV6-3	TRBD2	TRBJ2-1	.	TGTGCCAGCACCTTAACTAGCGGGAGAGATAAGCAGTTCTTC	CASTLTSGRDKQFF
TRBV27	TRBD2	TRBJ2-5	few	TGTGCCAGCAGTCCCACTAGCGTTAACCCCGGGGAGACCCAGTACTTC	CASSPTSVNPGETQYF
TRBV5-1	.	TRBJ1-1	many	TGCGCCAGCAGCCAGGGACACCGGTTCGCTGAAGCTTTCTTT	CASSQGHRFAEAFF
TRBV24-1	.	TRBJ2-2	few	TGTGCCACCAGGGACAGTCGAACACCGAACACCGGGGAGCTGTTTTTT	CATRDSRTPNTGELFF
TRBV24-1	.	TRBJ2-5	.	TGTGCCACCAGTGATCCGGGACTCCCGGGAGAGACCCAGTACTTC	CATSDPGLPGETQYF
TRBV25-1	.	TRBJ2-7	.	TGTGCCAGCAGTGAATACAACGGGTTGCAGTACTTC	CASSEYNGLQYF
TRBV6-5	TRBD2	TRBJ2-5	.	TGTGCCAGCAGTTACGGTTCGGGAGGGCCATGGGAGACCCAGTACTTC	CASSYGSGGPWETQYF
TRBV7-9	.	TRBJ2-1	.	TGTGCCAGCAGCTTACCAAGGACTAGGGGGAGGGACAATGAGCAGTTCTTC	CASSLPRTRGRDNEQFF
TRBV29-1	.	TRBJ1-2	few	TGCAGCGTTGAATTTGCGGACTATGGCTACACCTTC	CSVEFADYGYTF
TRBV24-1	.	TRBJ2-1	few	TGTGCCACAGAATCTAGCTCCTACAATGAGCAGTTCTTC	CATESSSYNEQFF
TRBV15	TRBD1	TRBJ2-7	few	TGTGCCACCGGACAGGGTACCTACGAGCAGTACTTC	CATGQGTYEQYF
TRBV4-1	.	TRBJ2-3	few	TGCGCCAGCAGCCAAGAAAGCTTAGATACGCAGTATTTT	CASSQESLDTQYF
TRBV7-2	.	TRBJ2-7	.	TGTGCCAGCAGCCAAAGGGCCGGGACTTCTACCTACGAGCAGTACTTC	CASSQRAGTSTYEQYF
TRBV20-1	TRBD2	TRBJ2-7	.	TGCAGTGCTGGTACTAGCGGGACGCCGTGGCAGTACTTC	CSAGTSGTPWQYF
TRBV15	.	TRBJ2-5	.	TGTGCCACCAGCAGAGATCTAAACAGGCAAGAGACCCAGTACTTC	CATSRDLNRQETQYF
TRBV2	.	TRBJ1-6	.	TGTGCCAGCAGTGACCCCGCTACAGGATATAATTCACCCCTCCACTTT	CASSDPATGYNSPLHF
TRBV12-3/TRBV12-4	TRBD1	TRBJ1-1	few	TGTGCCAGCAGACCCGGGGTAAGGGGGCGAGTTACTGAAGCTTTCTTT	CASRPGVRGRVTEAFF
TRBV28	.	TRBJ2-1	.	TGTGCCAGCAGTGGCCCGGGACGGCACAATGAGCAGTTCTTC	CASSGPGRHNEQFF
TRBV2	.	TRBJ1-1	few	TGTGCCAGCAGTGTGGGGACACTGAACACTGAAGCTTTCTTT	CASSVGTLNTEAFF
TRBV7-6	TRBD2	TRBJ2-2	.	TGTGCCGGGGGTGTGGTAGCGGGAGATCACGGGGAGCTGTTTTTT	CAGGVVAGDHGELFF
TRBV25-1	TRBD2	TRBJ2-3	few	TGTGCCAGCAGTGCGGCTCGACTAGCGGTTTCCACAGATACGCAGTATTTT	CASSAARLAVSTDTQYF
TRBV29-1	TRBD1	TRBJ2-7	.	TGCAGCGCGGACAGGGGGACGGGCGAGCAGTACTTC	CSADRGTGEQYF
TRBV5-1	.	TRBJ2-1	.	TGCGCCAGCAGCTTGGGGTACACAGTACCAAGCTCCTACAATGAGCAGTTCTTC	CASSLGYTVPSSYNEQFF
TRBV29-1	.	TRBJ2-7	many	TGCAGCGTTCGGAAGGTCACCGGGGACTCCTACGAGCAGTACTTC	CSVRKVTGDSYEQYF
TRBV4-1	.	TRBJ2-7	few	TGCGCCAGCAGCCAAGTGTTTGGGCAGGGCTACTACGAGCAGTACTTC	CASSQVFGQGYYEQYF
TRBV15	.	TRBJ2-7	.	TGTGCCACCAGCAGAGCTCGTCAGGGAACCTACGAGCAGTACTTC	CATSRARQGTYEQYF
TRBV18	TRBD2	TRBJ2-1	.	TGTGCCAGCTCACCCGAGCGGGAGGACCAGTTCTTC	CASSPEREDQFF
TRBV20-1	.	TRBJ2-5	.	TGCAGTGCTCCCTGGGGACTTCAAGAGACCCAGTACTTC	CSAPWGLQETQYF
TRBV21-1	.	TRBJ2-1	few	TGTGCCAGCAGCAAAGGTGGAGGGAGCTCCTACAATGAGCAGTTCTTC	CASSKGGGSSYNEQFF